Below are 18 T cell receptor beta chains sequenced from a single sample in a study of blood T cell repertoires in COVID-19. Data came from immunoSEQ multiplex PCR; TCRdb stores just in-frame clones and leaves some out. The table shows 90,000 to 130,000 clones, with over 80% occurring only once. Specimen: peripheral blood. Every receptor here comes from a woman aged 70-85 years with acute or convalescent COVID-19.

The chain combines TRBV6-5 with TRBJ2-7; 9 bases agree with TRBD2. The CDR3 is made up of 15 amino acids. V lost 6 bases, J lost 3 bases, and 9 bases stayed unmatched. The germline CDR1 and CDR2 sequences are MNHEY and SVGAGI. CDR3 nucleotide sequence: TGTGCCAGCAGCTCGACTAGCGGAACGAGCTACGAGCAGTACTTC. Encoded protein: CASSSTSGTSYEQYF.

The CDR3 DNA reads TGTGCCAGCAGTTCCCCTTTGACTAGCGGGAGTGGGGAGCAGTTCTTC. This codes for CASSSPLTSGSGEQFF. The V call is TRBV6-6, the J call TRBJ2-1, with TRBD2 matching over 12 bases. From germline, CDR1 is MNHNY and CDR2 SVGAGI (reference sequence). J lost 10 bases, V lost 4 bases, and 11 bases had no gene match. The CDR3 is made up of 16 amino acids.

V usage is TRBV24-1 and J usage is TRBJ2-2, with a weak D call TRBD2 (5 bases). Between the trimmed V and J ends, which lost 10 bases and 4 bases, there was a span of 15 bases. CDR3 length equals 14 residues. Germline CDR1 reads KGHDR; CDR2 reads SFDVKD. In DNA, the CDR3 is TGTGCCACACGGAGCGGTCGGGGCACCGGGGAGCTGTTTTTT. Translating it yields CATRSGRGTGELFF.

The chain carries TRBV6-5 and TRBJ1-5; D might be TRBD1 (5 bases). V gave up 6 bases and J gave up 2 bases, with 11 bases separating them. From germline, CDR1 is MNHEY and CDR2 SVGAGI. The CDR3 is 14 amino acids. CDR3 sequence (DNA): TGTGCCAGCAGAACAGGTATGGGCAATCAGCCCCAGCATTTT. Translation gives CASRTGMGNQPQHF.

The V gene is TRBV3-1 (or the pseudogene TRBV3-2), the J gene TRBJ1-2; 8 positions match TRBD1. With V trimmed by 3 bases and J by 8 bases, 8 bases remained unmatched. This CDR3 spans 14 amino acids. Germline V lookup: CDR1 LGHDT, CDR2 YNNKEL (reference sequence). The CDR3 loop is CASSQFQGAEGYTF. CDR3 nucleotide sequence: TGTGCCAGCAGCCAGTTTCAGGGGGCGGAGGGCTACACCTTC.

The CDR3 DNA reads TGTGCCAGCAGCCTCGGAACAGGGCAAGAGACCCAGTACTTC. Protein: CASSLGTGQETQYF. The chain combines TRBV7-2 with TRBJ2-5, with D possibly matching TRBD1 (6 bases). The V gene lost 5 bases and the J gene lost 2 bases, with 12 bases spanning the gap. CDR1 and CDR2 from the germline V gene are SGHTA and FQGNSA. The CDR3 runs to 14 residues.

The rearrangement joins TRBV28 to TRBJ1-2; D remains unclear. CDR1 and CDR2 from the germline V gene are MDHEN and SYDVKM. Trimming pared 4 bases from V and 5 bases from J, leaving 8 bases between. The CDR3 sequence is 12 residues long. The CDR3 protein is CASSYEDYGYTF. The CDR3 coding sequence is TGTGCCAGCAGTTATGAGGATTATGGCTACACCTTC.

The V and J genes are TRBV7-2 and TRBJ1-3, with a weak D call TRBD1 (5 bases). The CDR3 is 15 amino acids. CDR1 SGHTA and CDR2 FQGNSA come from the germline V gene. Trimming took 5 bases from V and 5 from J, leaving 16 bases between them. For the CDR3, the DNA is TGTGCCAGCAGCCTAGGCGGCAGGACACGAAACACCATATATTTT. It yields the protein CASSLGGRTRNTIYF.

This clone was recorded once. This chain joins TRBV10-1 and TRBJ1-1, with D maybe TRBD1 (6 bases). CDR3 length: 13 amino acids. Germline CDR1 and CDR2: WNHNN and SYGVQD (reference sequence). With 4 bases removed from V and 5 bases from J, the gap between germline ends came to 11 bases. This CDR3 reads CASSASRGTEAFF. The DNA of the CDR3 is TGCGCCAGCAGTGCTTCCAGGGGAACTGAAGCTTTCTTT.

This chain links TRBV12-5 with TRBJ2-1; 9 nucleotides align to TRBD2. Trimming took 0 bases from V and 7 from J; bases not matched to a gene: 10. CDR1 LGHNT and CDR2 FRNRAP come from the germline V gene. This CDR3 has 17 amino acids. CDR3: CASGLVPAGGPVNEQFF. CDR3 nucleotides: TGTGCTAGTGGTTTGGTACCCGCGGGGGGGCCCGTAAATGAGCAGTTCTTC.

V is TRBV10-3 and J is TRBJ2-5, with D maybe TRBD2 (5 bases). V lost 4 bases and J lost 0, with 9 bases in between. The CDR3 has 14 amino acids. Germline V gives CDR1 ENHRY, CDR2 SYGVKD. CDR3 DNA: TGTGCCATCAGTGGCGGGCAGGACCAAGAGACCCAGTACTTC. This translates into CAISGGQDQETQYF.

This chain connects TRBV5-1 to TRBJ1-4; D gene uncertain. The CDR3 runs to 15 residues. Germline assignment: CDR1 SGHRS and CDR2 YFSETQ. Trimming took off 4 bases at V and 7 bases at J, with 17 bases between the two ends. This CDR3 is CASSLMAPPSEKLFF. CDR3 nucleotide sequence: TGCGCCAGCAGCCTGATGGCCCCGCCAAGTGAAAAACTGTTTTTT. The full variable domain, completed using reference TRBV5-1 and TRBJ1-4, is KAGVTQTPRYLIKTRGQQVTLSCSPISGHRSVSWYQQTPGQGLQFLFEYFSETQRNKGNFPGRFSGRQFSNSRSEMNVSTLELGDSALYLCASSLMAPPSEKLFFGSGTQLSVL.

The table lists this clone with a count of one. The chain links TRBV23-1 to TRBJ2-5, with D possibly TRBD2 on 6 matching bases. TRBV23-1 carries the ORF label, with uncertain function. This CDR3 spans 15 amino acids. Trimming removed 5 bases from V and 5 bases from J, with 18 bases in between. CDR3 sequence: CASSSGQEGSETQYF. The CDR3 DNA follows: TGCGCCAGCAGTTCGGGCCAGGAGGGGTCCGAGACCCAGTACTTC.

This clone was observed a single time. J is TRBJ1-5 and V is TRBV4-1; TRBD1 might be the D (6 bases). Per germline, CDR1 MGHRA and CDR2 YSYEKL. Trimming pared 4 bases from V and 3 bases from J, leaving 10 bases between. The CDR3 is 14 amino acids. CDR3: CASSPDRNNQPQHF. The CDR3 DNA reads TGCGCCAGCAGCCCGGACAGAAACAATCAGCCCCAGCATTTT.

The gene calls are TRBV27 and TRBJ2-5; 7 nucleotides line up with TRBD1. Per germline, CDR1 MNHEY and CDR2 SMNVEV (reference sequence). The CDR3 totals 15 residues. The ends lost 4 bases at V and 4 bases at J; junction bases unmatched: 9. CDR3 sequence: CASSSRKGARETQYF. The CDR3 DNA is TGTGCCAGCAGTTCGCGGAAGGGGGCTAGAGAGACCCAGTACTTC.

The DNA of the CDR3 is TGTGCCAGCAGTTTACAACAGGGGAAAGGCGAGCAGTACTTC. It yields the protein CASSLQQGKGEQYF. J is TRBJ2-7 and V is TRBV28; 7 bases are a match to TRBD1. The germline V gene encodes CDR1 MDHEN and CDR2 SYDVKM. This CDR3 is 14 amino acids long. J was trimmed by 6 bases and V by 2 bases; bases with no gene match: 7.

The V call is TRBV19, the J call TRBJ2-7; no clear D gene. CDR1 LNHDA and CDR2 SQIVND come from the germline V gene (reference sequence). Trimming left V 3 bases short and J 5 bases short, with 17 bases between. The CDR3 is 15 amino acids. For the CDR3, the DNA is TGTGCCAGTAGTATCTCTATTCGGATTGAGGACGAGCAGTACTTC. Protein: CASSISIRIEDEQYF.

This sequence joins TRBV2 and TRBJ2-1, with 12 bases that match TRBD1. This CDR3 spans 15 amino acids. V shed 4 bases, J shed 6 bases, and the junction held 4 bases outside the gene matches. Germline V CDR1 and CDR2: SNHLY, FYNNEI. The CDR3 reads CASSGDRGLGNEQFF. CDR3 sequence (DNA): TGTGCCAGCAGTGGGGACAGGGGGCTAGGCAATGAGCAGTTCTTC.